The T cell receptor (beta chain) under discussion was sequenced for a study of OX40 agonist ivuxolimab in advanced cancers. V shed 4 bases, J shed 6 bases, and the junction held 10 bases outside the gene matches. The CDR3 is 15 amino acids. The germline V gene encodes CDR1 LGHNA and CDR2 YNFKEQ. Using immunoSEQ multiplex PCR, the repertoire was profiled, and TCRdb retains in-frame clones only, with some absent. This sample has approximately 64,000 clones, with 87% found just once. J is TRBJ2-7 and V is TRBV4-2; 9 bases map to TRBD2. The specimen comprised CD4+ or CD8+ T cells sorted from blood, sampled in a trial of the OX40 agonist ivuxolimab. This TCR came from an adult with an advanced solid tumor such as melanoma, head and neck, liver or kidney cancer. In DNA form, the CDR3 reads TGTGCCAGCAGCCGAGTAGCGGGAGAGACGGGCGAGCAGTACTTC. This codes for CASSRVAGETGEQYF.